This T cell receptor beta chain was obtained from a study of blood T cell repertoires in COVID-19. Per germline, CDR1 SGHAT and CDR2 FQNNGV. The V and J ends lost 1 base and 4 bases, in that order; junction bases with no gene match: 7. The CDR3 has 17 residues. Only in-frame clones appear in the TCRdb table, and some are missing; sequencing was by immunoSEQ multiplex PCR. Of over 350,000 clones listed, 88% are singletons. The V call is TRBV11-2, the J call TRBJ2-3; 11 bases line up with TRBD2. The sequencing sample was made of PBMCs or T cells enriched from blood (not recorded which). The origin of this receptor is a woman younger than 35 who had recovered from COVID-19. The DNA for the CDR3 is TGTGCCAGCAGCTTAGTGGCTAGCGGGGGGACCGCAGATACGCAGTATTTT. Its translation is CASSLVASGGTADTQYF.